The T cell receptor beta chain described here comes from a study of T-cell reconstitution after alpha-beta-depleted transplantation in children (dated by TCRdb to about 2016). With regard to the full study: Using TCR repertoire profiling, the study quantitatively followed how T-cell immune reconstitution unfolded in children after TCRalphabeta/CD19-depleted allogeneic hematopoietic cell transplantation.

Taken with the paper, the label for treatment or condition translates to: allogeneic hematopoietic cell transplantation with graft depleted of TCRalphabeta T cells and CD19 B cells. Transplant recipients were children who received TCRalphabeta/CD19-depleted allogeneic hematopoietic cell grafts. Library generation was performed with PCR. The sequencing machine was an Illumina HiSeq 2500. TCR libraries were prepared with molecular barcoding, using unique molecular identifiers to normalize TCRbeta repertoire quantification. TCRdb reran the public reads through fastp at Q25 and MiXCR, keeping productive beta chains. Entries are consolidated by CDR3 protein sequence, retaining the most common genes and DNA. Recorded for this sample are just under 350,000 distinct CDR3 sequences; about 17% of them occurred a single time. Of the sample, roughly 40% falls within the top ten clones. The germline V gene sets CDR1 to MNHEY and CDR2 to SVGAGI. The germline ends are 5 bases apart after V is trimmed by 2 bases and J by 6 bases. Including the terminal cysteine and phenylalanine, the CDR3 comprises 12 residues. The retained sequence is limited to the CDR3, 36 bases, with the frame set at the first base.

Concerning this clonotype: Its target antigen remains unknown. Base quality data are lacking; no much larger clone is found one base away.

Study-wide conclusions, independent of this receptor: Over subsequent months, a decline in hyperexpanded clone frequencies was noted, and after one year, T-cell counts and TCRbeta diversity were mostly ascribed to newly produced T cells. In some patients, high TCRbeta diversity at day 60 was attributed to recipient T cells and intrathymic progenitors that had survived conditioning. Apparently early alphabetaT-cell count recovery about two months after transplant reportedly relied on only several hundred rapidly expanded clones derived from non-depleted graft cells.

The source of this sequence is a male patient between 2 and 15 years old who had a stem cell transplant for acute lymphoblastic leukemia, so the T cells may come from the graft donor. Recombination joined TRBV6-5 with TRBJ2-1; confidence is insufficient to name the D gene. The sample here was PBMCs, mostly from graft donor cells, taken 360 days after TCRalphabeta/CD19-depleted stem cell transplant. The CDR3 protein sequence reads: CASSYAGNEQFF. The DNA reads TGTGCCAGCAGTTACGCTGGCAATGAGCAGTTCTTC.